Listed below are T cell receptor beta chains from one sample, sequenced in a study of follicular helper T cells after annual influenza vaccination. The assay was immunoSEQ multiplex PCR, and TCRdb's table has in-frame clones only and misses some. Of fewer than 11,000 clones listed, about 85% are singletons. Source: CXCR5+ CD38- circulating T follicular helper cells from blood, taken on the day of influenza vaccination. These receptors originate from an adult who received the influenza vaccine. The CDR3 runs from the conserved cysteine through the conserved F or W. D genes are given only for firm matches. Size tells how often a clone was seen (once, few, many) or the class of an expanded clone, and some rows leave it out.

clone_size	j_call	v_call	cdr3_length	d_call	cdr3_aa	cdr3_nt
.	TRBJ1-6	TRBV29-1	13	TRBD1	CSVRQGNNSPLHF	TGCAGCGTTAGACAGGGCAATAATTCACCCCTCCACTTT
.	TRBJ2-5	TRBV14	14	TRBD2	CASSSLAGEETQYF	TGTGCCAGCAGCTCATTAGCGGGGGAAGAGACCCAGTACTTC
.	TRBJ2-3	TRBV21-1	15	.	CASPCSQDPTDTQYF	TGTGCCAGCCCATGTTCGCAGGACCCCACAGATACGCAGTATTTT
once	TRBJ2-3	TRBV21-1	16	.	CASSGKDNICTDTQYF	TGTGCCAGCAGCGGCAAGGATAACATTTGCACAGATACGCAGTATTTT
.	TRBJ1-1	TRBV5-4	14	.	CATTGQMQGTEAFF	TGTGCCACTACGGGACAAATGCAGGGCACTGAAGCTTTCTTT
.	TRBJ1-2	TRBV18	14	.	CASSPGEGSYGYTF	TGTGCCAGCTCACCAGGCGAGGGGAGCTATGGCTACACCTTC
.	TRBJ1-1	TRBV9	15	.	CASSATSRGDTEAFF	TGTGCCAGCAGCGCCACCAGCCGGGGGGATACTGAAGCTTTCTTT
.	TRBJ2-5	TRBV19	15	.	CASSIGVGQQETQYF	TGTGCCAGTAGTATAGGTGTAGGACAGCAAGAGACCCAGTACTTC
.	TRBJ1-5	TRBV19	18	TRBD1	CASSVPGTGVPSGQPQHF	TGTGCCAGTAGTGTACCCGGGACAGGGGTCCCTAGTGGGCAGCCCCAGCATTTT
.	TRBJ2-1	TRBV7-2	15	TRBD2	CASSYSGGLYNEQFF	TGTGCCAGCAGTTATAGCGGGGGACTCTACAATGAGCAGTTCTTC
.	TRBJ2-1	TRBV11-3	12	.	CASSLLNNEQFF	TGTGCCAGCAGCTTACTAAACAATGAGCAGTTCTTC
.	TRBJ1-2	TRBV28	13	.	CASSRRGGGGYTF	TGTGCCAGCAGCCGCCGAGGGGGTGGTGGCTACACCTTC
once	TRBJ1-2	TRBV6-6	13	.	CASINRWNYGYTF	TGTGCCAGCATTAACAGGTGGAACTATGGCTACACCTTC
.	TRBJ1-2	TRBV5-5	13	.	CASSLDRNYGYTF	TGTGCCAGCAGCTTGGACAGAAACTATGGCTACACCTTC
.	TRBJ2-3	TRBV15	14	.	CATSRDVGVDTQYF	TGTGCCACCAGCAGAGATGTAGGGGTTGATACGCAGTATTTT
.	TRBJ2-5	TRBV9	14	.	CASSKDSRQETQYF	TGTGCCAGCAGCAAGGACAGCCGTCAAGAGACCCAGTACTTC
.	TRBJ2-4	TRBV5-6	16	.	CASSLASGGRTNIQYF	TGTGCCAGCAGCTTGGCCTCAGGGGGGCGGACGAACATTCAGTACTTC